The T cell receptor (beta chain) described here comes from a study of blood T cell repertoires in COVID-19. Study-level information: Sample material is recorded as cDNA or gDNA derived from T cells, B-cell-depleted T cells, or PBMCs.

The repertoire was sequenced with immunoSEQ multiplex PCR; TCRdb's copy has only in-frame clones and lacks some. Here the sample spans roughly 400,000 clones, over 75% being singletons. This clone was detected a few times. CDR1 and CDR2 (germline): SEHNR, FQNEAQ (reference sequence). CDR3 length: 17 residues. V gave up 3 bases and J gave up 6 bases; unmatched junction bases: 12. The study drew participants aged about 18 to 89 years from approximately 25 US areas. Categorization into cohorts depended on clinical history that participants reported. The study recruited exposed participants who had met a COVID-19 case within 2 weeks before entry.

The V and J genes are TRBV7-9 and TRBJ2-1, with 9 bases that match TRBD2. Sequencing was carried out using PBMCs or T cells enriched from blood (not recorded which). The TCR comes from a woman between 18 and 29 years old who had been exposed to COVID-19. The CDR3, as DNA: TGTGCCAGCAGCTTGGGAGGGGGACTAGCAAGGGGCAATGAGCAGTTCTTC. It is translated as CASSLGGGLARGNEQFF.